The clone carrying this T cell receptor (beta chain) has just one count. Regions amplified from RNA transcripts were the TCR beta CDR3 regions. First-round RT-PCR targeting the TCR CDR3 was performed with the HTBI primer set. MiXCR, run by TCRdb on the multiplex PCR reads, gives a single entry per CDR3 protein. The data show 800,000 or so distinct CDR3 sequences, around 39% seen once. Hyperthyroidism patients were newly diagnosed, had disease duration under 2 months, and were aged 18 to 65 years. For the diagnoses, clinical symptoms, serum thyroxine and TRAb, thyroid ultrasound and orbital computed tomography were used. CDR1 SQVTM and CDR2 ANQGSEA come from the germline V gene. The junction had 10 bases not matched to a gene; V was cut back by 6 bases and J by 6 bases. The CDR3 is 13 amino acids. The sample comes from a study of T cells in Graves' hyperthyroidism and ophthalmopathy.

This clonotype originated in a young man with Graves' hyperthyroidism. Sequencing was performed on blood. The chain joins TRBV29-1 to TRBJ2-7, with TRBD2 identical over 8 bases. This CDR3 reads CSVGGTRTAEQYF. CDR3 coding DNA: TGCAGCGTCGGTGGGACTAGAACGGCCGAGCAGTACTTC.